These 10 T cell receptor beta chains originate from one sample sequenced in a study of T cells in Graves' hyperthyroidism and ophthalmopathy. Amplified TCR beta CDR3 regions derived from RNA transcripts. The HTBI set primed first-round TCR CDR3 RT-PCR. TCRdb redid the calling of the multiplex PCR reads with MiXCR, one entry per CDR3 protein. The sample yields fewer than 450,000 distinct CDR3 sequences, approximately 18% seen once. Sequencing was performed on blood. These receptors originate from a woman in her twenties or thirties with Graves' hyperthyroidism that later progressed to Graves' ophthalmopathy.

This chain connects TRBV6-6 to TRBJ1-5, with 8 bases aligning to TRBD1. CDR1 and CDR2 from the germline V gene are MNHNY and SVGAGI (reference sequence). Unmatched junction bases numbered 9, after V lost 2 bases and J lost 6 bases. This CDR3 is built from 16 residues. The DNA of the CDR3 is TGTGCCAGCAGTTACGAAACAGGGGGTTGGGGTCAGCCCCAGCATTTT. It codes for CASSYETGGWGQPQHF.

The V call is TRBV11-2, the J call TRBJ2-7; either TRBD1 or TRBD2 may supply D (5 bases each). The CDR3 contains 14 residues. Trimming removed 2 bases at V and 10 bases at J, with 18 bases between. The germline V gene has CDR1 SGHAT and CDR2 FQNNGV. The CDR3 sequence is CASSLMGPAGEQYF. CDR3 DNA: TGTGCCAGCAGCTTAATGGGACCCGCAGGTGAACAGTACTTC.

This clonotype was seen many times. The rearrangement links TRBV20-1 to TRBJ2-3, with D uncertain. Trimming shortened V by 0 bases and J by 5 bases, and 3 bases separated the two germline ends. The length of the CDR3 is 11 residues. CDR1 and CDR2 from the germline V gene are DFQATT and SNEGSKA (reference sequence). CDR3 loop: CSARDGDTQYF. CDR3 bases: TGCAGTGCTAGAGATGGAGATACGCAGTATTTT.

This clonotype occurred many times. The chain joins TRBV10-3 to TRBJ2-1; 12 bases align to TRBD2. The CDR3 runs 14 residues. The germline gives CDR1 ENHRY, CDR2 SYGVKD. V shed 6 bases, J shed 8 bases, and the junction held 5 bases outside the gene matches. CDR3 sequence reads: CAIRTSGRRDEQFF. CDR3 in DNA: TGTGCCATCAGGACTAGCGGGAGAAGGGATGAGCAGTTCTTC.

There are many counts of this clonotype. The chain joins TRBV27 to TRBJ1-2; D gene ambiguous. The CDR3 extends over 15 amino acids. CDR1 MNHEY and CDR2 SMNVEV come from the germline V gene (reference sequence). V lost 5 bases and J lost 2, with 15 bases in between. Here the CDR3 reads CASSAHPAENYGYTF. The CDR3 coding sequence is TGTGCCAGCAGTGCACATCCAGCAGAAAACTATGGCTACACCTTC.

In its sample, this clonotype was seen a few times. The gene calls are TRBV19 and TRBJ1-2; D may be TRBD1 (6 bases). The V and J ends lost 4 bases and 8 bases respectively, with 20 bases between them. The CDR3 spans 15 residues. Germline assignment: CDR1 LNHDA and CDR2 SQIVND (reference sequence). Here the CDR3 reads CASSTQDSRIWGYTF. The CDR3 bases are TGTGCCAGTAGTACCCAGGACAGTCGCATTTGGGGCTACACCTTC.

In its sample, this clonotype was seen many times. The rearrangement links TRBV24-1 to TRBJ2-1; tentatively, D is TRBD1 or TRBD2 (6 bases each). Between the trimmed V and J ends, which lost 2 bases and 10 bases, there was a span of 11 bases. The germline V gene has CDR1 KGHDR and CDR2 SFDVKD. The CDR3 runs to 13 residues. For the CDR3, the DNA is TGTGCCACCAGTGATTACGGGGGCGAAGAGCAGTTCTTC. It codes for CATSDYGGEEQFF.

In this sample, this clonotype turned up many times. The CDR3 DNA reads TGTGCCAGCAGCCAAGAAGTGGGGGGGAGATGGCCCCAGCATTTT. Residues: CASSQEVGGRWPQHF. The chain links TRBV3-1 to TRBJ1-5; D perhaps matches TRBD1 (5 bases). The CDR3 runs to 15 residues. CDR1 LGHDT and CDR2 YNNKEL come from the germline V gene (reference sequence). The V end lost 0 bases, the J end lost 9 bases, and 15 bases lay between the germline ends.

The chain recombines TRBV5-1 with TRBJ2-6, with 9 bases matching TRBD1. The CDR3 sequence is 17 residues long. Germline lookup yields CDR1 SGHRS and CDR2 YFSETQ. The J segment lost 7 bases and the V segment lost 3 bases, leaving 11 bases of the junction unmatched. CDR3 nucleotide sequence: TGCGCCAGCAGCTCGCCCGGGACAGGGTCTTCTGCCAACGTCCTGACTTTC. Protein: CASSSPGTGSSANVLTF.

This clonotype was picked up many times. The chain recombines TRBV11-1 with TRBJ2-3; the D gene could be TRBD1 or TRBD2 (5 bases each). Trimming shortened V by 1 base and J by 4 bases, and 15 bases separated the two germline ends. The CDR3 runs to 16 residues. CDR1 and CDR2 from the germline V gene are SGHAT and FQDESV (reference sequence). The CDR3 loop reads CASSLGGTAYADTQYF. The CDR3 nucleotides read TGTGCCAGCAGCTTAGGTGGGACGGCTTACGCAGATACGCAGTATTTT.